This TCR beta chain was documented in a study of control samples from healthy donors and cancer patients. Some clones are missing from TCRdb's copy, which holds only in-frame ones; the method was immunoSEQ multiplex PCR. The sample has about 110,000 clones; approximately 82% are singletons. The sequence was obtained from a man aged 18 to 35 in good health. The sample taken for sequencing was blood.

The CDR3, as DNA: TGTGCCAGCAGAGCCGGAGGGCCTGGGGCCAACGTCCTGACTTTC. Translation: CASRAGGPGANVLTF. V is TRBV6-5 and J is TRBJ2-6, with TRBD2 as a possible D gene (6 bases). This CDR3 has 15 residues. Looked up from germline, CDR1 is MNHEY and CDR2 is SVGAGI. V lost 6 bases and J lost 2, with 11 bases in between.